This T cell receptor beta chain comes out of a study of T cell responses to AZD1222 COVID-19 vaccine. Findings and caveats of the study: Once two AZD1222 doses were given, Spike-specific TCR breadth and depth went up. Repertoires were obtained only post-peak T cell response. At 160-218 and 743-854, vaccine-associated CD4 TCRs were dominant, and they spanned spike. Only a handful of AZD1222 recipients, roughly six in all, had baseline seropositivity.

TCRdb keeps only in-frame clones here, not all; method: immunoSEQ multiplex PCR. The sample has some 120,000 clones, around 87% seen once. Trimming stripped 1 base from V and 7 bases from J, with 28 bases between. This CDR3 has 19 amino acids. Germline CDR1 and CDR2: LGHDT and YNNKEL (reference sequence). Remarks on this clone: Its specificity is unknown.

The TCR was taken from an adult who received the AZD1222 COVID-19 vaccine. The chain has TRBV3-1 (or the pseudogene TRBV3-2) and TRBJ1-1, with D tentatively TRBD1 (5 bases). The input for sequencing was peripheral blood, taken 28 days after the second AZD1222 dose. CDR3 in amino acids: CASSQVMVVGPGRASEAFF. CDR3 coding DNA: TGTGCCAGCAGCCAAGTCATGGTAGTCGGCCCCGGCAGGGCCAGTGAAGCTTTCTTT.